One sample yielded the 8 T cell receptor beta chains listed below, sequenced in a study of CXCR3-negative and CXCR3-positive naive CD8 T cells. UMI-tagged TRB cDNA libraries were built via 5' RACE. TCRdb re-called the 5' RACE reads and shows each CDR3 protein once, DNA omitted. This sample's table reports some 130,000 distinct CDR3 sequences. The specimen was naive CXCR3- CD8+ T cells from blood. Subset meaning: CD45RO-CCR7+CD27+CD95- naive CD8+ T cells lacking CXCR3 (TNR3-). These receptors all come from a human donor in good health. Some clones in this sample may be carry-over from other donors' samples.

The rearrangement uses TRBV4-3 and TRBJ2-1; the TCRdb D gene call, TRBD1, has no DNA to confirm it. The CDR3 is 18 residues long. CDR1 is LGHNA, CDR2 YSLEER, per germline. The CDR3 sequence: CASSHTTGTGWLYNEQFF.

This chain connects TRBV5-6 to TRBJ1-6. Germline CDR1 and CDR2: SGHDT and YYEEEE. The CDR3 has 15 residues. CDR3 sequence reads: CASSLGRLSASPLHF.

The J gene is TRBJ2-7, the V gene TRBV4-1; TCRdb's D gene call, TRBD1, goes unchecked for lack of DNA. Germline lookup yields CDR1 MGHRA and CDR2 YSYEKL. This CDR3 is built from 16 residues. The CDR3: CASSQEVGQFPYEQYF.

V gene TRBV6-2 or TRBV6-3 combines with J gene TRBJ2-7; checking the TCRdb D call of TRBD1 is not possible without DNA. This CDR3 has 19 amino acids. In germline, CDR1 is MNHEY, CDR2 SVGEGT. The CDR3 loop reads CASSSWTTEAGGESYEQYF.

The chain has TRBV6-1 and TRBJ1-2; TCRdb picks TRBD1, but there is no DNA to check that call. Germline loops: CDR1 MNHNS, CDR2 SASEGT. This CDR3 spans 14 amino acids. Here the CDR3 reads CASSTTTGNFGYTF.

CDR3 sequence: CATSSTTGTFYNEQFF. This chain links TRBV24-1 with TRBJ2-1; TCRdb outputs TRBD1, but without DNA this stays unchecked. The CDR3 has 16 residues. Per the germline V gene, CDR1 is KGHDR and CDR2 is SFDVKD.

The rearrangement joins TRBV27 to TRBJ2-1; TCRdb proposes TRBD1, but this gene call is untestable without DNA. This CDR3 comprises 13 residues. Germline V gene lookup returns CDR1 MNHEY and CDR2 SMNVEV (reference sequence). The chain's CDR3 is CASSFPGGNEQFF.

The CDR3 region is CASSGIIYEQYF. This chain uses TRBV12-3 or TRBV12-4 with TRBJ2-7. The CDR3 runs 12 residues.